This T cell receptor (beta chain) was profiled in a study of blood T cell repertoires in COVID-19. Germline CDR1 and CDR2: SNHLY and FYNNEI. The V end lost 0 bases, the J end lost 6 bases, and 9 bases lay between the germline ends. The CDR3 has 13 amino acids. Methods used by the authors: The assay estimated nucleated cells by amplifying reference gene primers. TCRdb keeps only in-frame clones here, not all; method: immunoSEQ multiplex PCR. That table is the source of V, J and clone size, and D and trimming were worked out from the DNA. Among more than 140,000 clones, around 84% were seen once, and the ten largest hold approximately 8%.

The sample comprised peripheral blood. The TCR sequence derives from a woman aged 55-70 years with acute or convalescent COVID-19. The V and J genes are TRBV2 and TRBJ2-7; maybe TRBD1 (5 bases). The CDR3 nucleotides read TGTGCCAGCAGTGAAGCGAGAAGGGGCGAGCAGTACTTC. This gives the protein CASSEARRGEQYF.